Reported below is one TCR beta chain. Its matching antigen is unknown. This record belongs to a study of CD8+ T cells in alopecia areata. Findings and limits, study-wide: Sequenced scalp T cells also include alphabeta T cells resident in normal skin.

Once RNA had been extracted, it was reverse transcribed into cDNA to act as the sequencing template. The assay was immunoSEQ multiplex PCR, and TCRdb's table has in-frame clones only and misses some. The repertoire has some 150,000 clones, under 60% of them found once; the top ten carry roughly a fifth. The source material was CD8+ T cells sorted from blood, sampled at week 0. This clonotype originated in a human donor with alopecia areata.

The DNA of the CDR3 is TGTGCCAGCAGCTTAGGTTCAGGGAACAACGAGCAGTACTTC. It codes for CASSLGSGNNEQYF. The V gene is TRBV13, the J gene TRBJ2-7; D possibly corresponds to TRBD1 (5 bases). Germline V gene sequence: CDR1 PRHDT, CDR2 FYEKMQ (reference sequence). The CDR3 runs to 14 residues. V shed 0 bases and J shed 5 bases, with 11 bases lying between them.